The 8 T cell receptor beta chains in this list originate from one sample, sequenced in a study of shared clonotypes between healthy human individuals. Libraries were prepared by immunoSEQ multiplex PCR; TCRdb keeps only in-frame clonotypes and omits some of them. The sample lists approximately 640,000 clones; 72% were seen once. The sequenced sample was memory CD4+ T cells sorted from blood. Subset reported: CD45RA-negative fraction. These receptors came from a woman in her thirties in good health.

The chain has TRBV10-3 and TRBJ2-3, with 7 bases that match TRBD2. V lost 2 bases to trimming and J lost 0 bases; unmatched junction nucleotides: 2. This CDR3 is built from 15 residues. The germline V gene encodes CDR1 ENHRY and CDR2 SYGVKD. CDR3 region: CAISERRESTDTQYF. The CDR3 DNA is TGTGCCATCAGTGAGAGGCGGGAGAGCACAGATACGCAGTATTTT.

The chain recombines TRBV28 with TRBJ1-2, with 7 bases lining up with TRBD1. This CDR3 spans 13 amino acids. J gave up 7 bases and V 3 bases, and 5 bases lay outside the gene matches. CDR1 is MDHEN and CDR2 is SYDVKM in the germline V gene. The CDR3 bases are TGTGCCAGCAGTTTGACAGGGAGGGTTGGCTACACCTTC. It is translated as CASSLTGRVGYTF.

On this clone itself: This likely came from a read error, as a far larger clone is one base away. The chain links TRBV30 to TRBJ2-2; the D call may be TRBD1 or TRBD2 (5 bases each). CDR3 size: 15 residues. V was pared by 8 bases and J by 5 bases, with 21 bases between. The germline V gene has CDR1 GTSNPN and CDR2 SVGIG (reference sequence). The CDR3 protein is CARTRRGRETGELFF. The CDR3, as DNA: TGTGCCCGGACCCGTAGGGGCAGGGAGACCGGGGAGCTGTTTTTT.

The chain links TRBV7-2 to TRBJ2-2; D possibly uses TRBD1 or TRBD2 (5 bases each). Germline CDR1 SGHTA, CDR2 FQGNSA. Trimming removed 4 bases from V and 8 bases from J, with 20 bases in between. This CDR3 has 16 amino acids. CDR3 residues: CASSSEGTDSVGELFF. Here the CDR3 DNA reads TGTGCCAGCAGCTCTGAGGGGACGGACTCTGTAGGGGAGCTGTTTTTT.

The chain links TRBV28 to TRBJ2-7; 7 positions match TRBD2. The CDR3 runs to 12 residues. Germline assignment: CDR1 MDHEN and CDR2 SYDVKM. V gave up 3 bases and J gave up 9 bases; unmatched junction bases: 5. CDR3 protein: CASSLSGEGQYF. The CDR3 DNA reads TGTGCCAGCAGTTTGTCTGGGGAGGGGCAGTACTTC.

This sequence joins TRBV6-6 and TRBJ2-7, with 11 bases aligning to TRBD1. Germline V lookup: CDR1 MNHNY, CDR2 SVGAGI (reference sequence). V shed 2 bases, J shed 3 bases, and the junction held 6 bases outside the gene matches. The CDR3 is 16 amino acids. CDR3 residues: CASSYAPGQGDYEQYF. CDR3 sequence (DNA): TGTGCCAGCAGTTACGCACCGGGACAGGGGGACTACGAGCAGTACTTC.

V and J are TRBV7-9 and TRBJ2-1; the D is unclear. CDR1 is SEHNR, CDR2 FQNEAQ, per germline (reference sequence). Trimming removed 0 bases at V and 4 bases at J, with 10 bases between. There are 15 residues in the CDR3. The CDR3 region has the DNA TGTGCCAGCAGCTTAGCGCGAACACAGTACAATGAGCAGTTCTTC. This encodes CASSLARTQYNEQFF.

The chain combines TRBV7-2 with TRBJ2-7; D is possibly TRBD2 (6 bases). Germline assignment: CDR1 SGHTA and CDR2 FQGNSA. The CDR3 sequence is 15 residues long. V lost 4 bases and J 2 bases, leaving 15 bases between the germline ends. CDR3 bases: TGTGCCAGCAGCTGGAGGCGGGACGGCGCCTACGAGCAGTACTTC. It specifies CASSWRRDGAYEQYF.